This T cell receptor (beta chain) was identified in a study of beta chain features in type 1 diabetes. Study summary: All samples together contributed approximately 100 million sorted cells for examination. Study conclusions and caveats: For patients, the naive, central memory and Treg TCRB repertoires appeared more alike than for healthy donors. The study left unresolved whether HLA type influences TCRB rearrangement. Type 1 diabetes patients had fewer VDJ junction insertions and more deletions.

Expressed TCRB transcripts were sequenced because the entire RNA isolate underwent reverse transcription. The assay was immunoSEQ multiplex PCR, and TCRdb's table has in-frame clones only and misses some. The data show some 150,000 clones, 8.5% to 12% seen once. As concerns this clone: The antigen remains undetermined.

This CDR3 region has 15 residues. Germline V lookup: CDR1 MRHNA, CDR2 SNTAGT. Trimming took 6 bases from V and 6 from J, leaving 17 bases between them. This sequence originates from a man between 18 and 29 years old in good health. The chain carries TRBV6-4 and TRBJ2-2, with D possibly matching TRBD2 (5 bases). The material sequenced was naive CD4+ T cells from blood. CDR3 loop: CASRTGPAGAGELFF. The CDR3 nucleotides are TGTGCCAGCAGAACTGGGCCAGCCGGGGCCGGGGAGCTGTTTTTT.